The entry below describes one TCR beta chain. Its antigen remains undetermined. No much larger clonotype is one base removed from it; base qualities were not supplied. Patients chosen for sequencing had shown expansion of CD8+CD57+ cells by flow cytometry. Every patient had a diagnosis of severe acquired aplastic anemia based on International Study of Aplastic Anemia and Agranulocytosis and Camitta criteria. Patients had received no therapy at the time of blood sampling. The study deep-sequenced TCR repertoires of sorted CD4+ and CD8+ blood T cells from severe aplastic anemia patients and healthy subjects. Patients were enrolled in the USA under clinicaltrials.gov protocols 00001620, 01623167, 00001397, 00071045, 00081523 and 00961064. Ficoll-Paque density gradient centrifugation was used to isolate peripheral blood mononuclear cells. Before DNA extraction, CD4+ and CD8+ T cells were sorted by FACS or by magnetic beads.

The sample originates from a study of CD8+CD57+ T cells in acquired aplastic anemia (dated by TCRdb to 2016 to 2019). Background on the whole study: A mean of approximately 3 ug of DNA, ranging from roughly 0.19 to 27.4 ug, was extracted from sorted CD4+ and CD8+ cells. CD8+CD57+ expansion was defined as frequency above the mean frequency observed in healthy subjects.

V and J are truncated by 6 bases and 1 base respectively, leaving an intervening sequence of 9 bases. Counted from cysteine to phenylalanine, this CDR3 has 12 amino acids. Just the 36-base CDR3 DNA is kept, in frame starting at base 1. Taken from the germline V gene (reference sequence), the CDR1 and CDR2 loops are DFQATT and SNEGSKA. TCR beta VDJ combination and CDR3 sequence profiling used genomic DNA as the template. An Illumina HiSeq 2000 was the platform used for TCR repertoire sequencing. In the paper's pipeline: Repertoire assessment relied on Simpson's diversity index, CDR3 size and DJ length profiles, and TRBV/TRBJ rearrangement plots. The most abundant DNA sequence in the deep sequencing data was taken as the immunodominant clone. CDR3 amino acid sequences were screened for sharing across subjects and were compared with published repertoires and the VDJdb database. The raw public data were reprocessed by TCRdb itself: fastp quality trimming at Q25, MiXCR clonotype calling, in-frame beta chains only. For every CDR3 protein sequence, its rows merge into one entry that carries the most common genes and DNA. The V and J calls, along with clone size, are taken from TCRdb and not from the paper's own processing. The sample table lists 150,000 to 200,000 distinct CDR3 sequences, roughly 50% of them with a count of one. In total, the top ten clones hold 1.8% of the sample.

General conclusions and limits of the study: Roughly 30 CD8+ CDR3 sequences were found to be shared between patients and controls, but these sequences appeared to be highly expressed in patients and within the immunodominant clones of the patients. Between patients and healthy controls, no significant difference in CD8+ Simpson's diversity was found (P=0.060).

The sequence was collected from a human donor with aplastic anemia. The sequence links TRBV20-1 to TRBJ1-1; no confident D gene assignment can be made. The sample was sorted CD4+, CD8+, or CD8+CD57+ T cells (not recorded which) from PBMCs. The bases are TGCAGTGCCTTAGTGGAGAACACTGAAGCTTTCTTT. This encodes CSALVENTEAFF.